This T cell receptor (beta chain) was sequenced during a study of regulatory T cells in long-lasting Graves disease. Points from the study as a whole: The study found TRBV28, TRBJ1-2 and TRBJ2-5 favored in persistent disease. Possibly, too few samples lowered accuracy.

Deletions cut 6 bases from V and 6 bases from J, with 15 bases between. This CDR3 contains 13 residues. Time point defined: newly diagnosed GD, antithyroid drugs for less than 3 months. The TCR library was prepared using RNA isolated from PBMCs. Researchers made TCR beta libraries by using iRepertoire HTBI primers and running Arm-PCR on CDR3 regions. TCRdb fed the multiplex PCR reads into MiXCR, producing one record per CDR3 protein. The repertoire includes hundreds of thousands of distinct CDR3 sequences, less than 20% of them detected once, and about 20% sits in the top ten. In this sample, this clonotype turned up many times. The antigen is unknown. The same sample was also studied in work on T cells in Graves' hyperthyroidism and ophthalmopathy. That paper notes: RT-PCR in the first round (using the HTBI primer set) targeted the TCR CDR3. Separating ophthalmopathy from stable hyperthyroidism was achieved by a 13 V-J model.

The gene calls are TRBV12-3 or TRBV12-4 and TRBJ2-7; D remains ambiguous. This sequence originates from a woman in her 30s with Graves disease. Sequenced material: peripheral blood mononuclear cells (PBMCs), taken at new diagnosis, from a patient treated with antithyroid drugs. As DNA, the CDR3 is TGTGCCAGCAGCCTCGGCCGGGCCCGCGAGCAGTACTTC. Its protein is CASSLGRAREQYF.